This entry is about one TCR beta chain. Its antigen is currently not known. No much larger clone is present one base from it, and per-base qualities are unavailable. These data are taken from a study of cytomegalovirus exposure and HLA in healthy donors (dated by TCRdb to about 2017). Describing the broader study: According to an earlier analysis of a few hundred of the donors, about 179 million T cells yielded 120 million or so unique TCR beta sequences and approximately 300 Gb of sequence data. Roughly 300 gigabases of sequencing data and roughly 90 million unique TCR sequences were included in an early release covering several hundred HLA-typed donors. The genetic ancestry cluster associated with self-reported Caucasian donors included 70% to 85% of the roughly 410 genotyped donors. The study aimed to test whether signatures of past pathogen exposure could be identified by cataloging public T cell receptors. The study used immunosequencing to profile the T cell repertoires of several hundred subjects and linked those repertoires to cytomegalovirus serostatus. Besides the first cohort of 666 subjects, a separate validation cohort made up of over a hundred different subjects was used. The study combined high-throughput TCR immunosequencing, statistical association of individual TCRs with disease status, and machine learning to predict cytomegalovirus infection status. To study patterns of TCR occurrence, a later analysis re-analyzed previously published TCR beta repertoires from 666 donors and added high-resolution HLA genotyping. Rather than using new phenotypic data, the later analysis identified candidate immune exposures from TCR beta sequences and from how often those sequences occurred across donors. An earlier analysis of several hundred of the donors applied high-throughput TCR beta sequencing to assess whether each TCR beta V gene segment acted as functional or pseudogenic. Donor age, sex, ethnicity and CMV serostatus were compiled alongside the repertoire data. In a later genetic analysis, genome-wide SNP genotypes for about 55% of the roughly 700 donors were used, and that subset was treated as a discovery cohort. Every discovery cohort repertoire had been produced on one sequencing platform. Both class I and class II loci were covered by HLA typing, at four-digit resolution. Typing coverage varied by locus: roughly 629-640 donors for A, B, C, DRB1 and DQB1; approximately 520 for DQA1; about 590 for DPA1; 450 to 480 for DPB1. Roughly five DR-DQ haplotypes were handled as single units for association and clustering, since linkage in the cohort was strong. Across around 400 genotyped donors of the cohort, an average of about 220,000 unique TCR beta nucleotide sequences per donor were sequenced, and about a sixth of those sequences were non-productive. Study-wide findings and limitations: Only TCR beta chains were sequenced in this cohort, and the absence of alpha or paired-chain data limited detectable features. Because the 87-base-pair reads could not distinguish some IMGT-functional V segments, including TRBV6-2 and TRBV6-3, those segments were excluded. In both the original and validation cohorts, the classifier was reported to diagnose cytomegalovirus status with high specificity and sensitivity. In a later analysis, TCR association rates were found to vary across HLA loci, with the most associated TCRs seen for DRB1 alleles and the fewest for HLA-C alleles. When HLA alleles, especially DR and DQ, strongly co-occurred, attributing TCR associations to individual alleles was difficult. At a false discovery rate of 0.05, a later analysis linked 15,000 to 20,000 TCR beta sequences to specific HLA alleles. Sequencing depth was assumed to be roughly uniform across donors in the presence/absence analyses, though that assumption may not hold. For the cohort, immune exposure information was limited to CMV serostatus. A total of fewer than 200 TCR beta chains were listed by the study as associated with cytomegalovirus. V-gene and J-gene trimming of TCR beta chains was associated with a missense DCLRE1C variant in a later genetic analysis, and the association was replicated in an independent cohort. The authors suggested that the approach could potentially be generalized to other disease states and immunological phenotypes. Across donors, most TCR sequences were observed very rarely, whereas some public TCRs were present in many individuals. Most CMV-associated TCR beta chains appeared to be HLA-restricted in a later analysis, and the HLA associations seemed to be driven largely by CMV exposure. According to a later genetic analysis, donors in an Asian-associated ancestry cluster had fewer N-insertions in productive TCRs than the approximately 650-donor mean. In an earlier analysis of around 600 of the donors, most TCR beta V segments were observed in productive rearrangements about 90% or about 30% of the time, broadly matching IMGT annotations. A group of highly shared sequence variants was considered likely to be a technical artifact of the sequencing pipeline. Three of the identified cytomegalovirus-associated TCR beta chains were confirmed in vitro to be specific for cytomegalovirus antigens. A further reported finding was that TCR beta sequences accurately predicted the HLA-A and HLA-B alleles for most subjects in the first cohort. Correlated functional status among segregating V segments might be attributable to linkage disequilibrium, but an unknown experimental factor could not be ruled out. Because some donors lacked HLA typing at each locus, the association tests relied only on the typed subset. Several of the top co-occurrence clusters appeared to be linked to parvovirus B19, influenza, CMV and Epstein-Barr virus, according to a later analysis. A later analysis found that HLA-associated TCR beta chains were more clonally expanded and had lower generation probabilities than equally common non-associated chains. Because counts were too low, about 18 rarely observed V segments, including chromosome 9 orphons, were excluded from the earlier analysis of under 650 of the donors.

The cohort was made up of about 670 healthy bone marrow donors. At the time of sampling, all cohort members were nominally healthy, though unrecorded immune exposures were likely present. The donor tested CMV seropositive and was one of the 289 seropositive cohort members. Every donor gave a peripheral blood sample, and the peripheral blood mononuclear cells from that sample were used for TCR beta sequencing. Genomic DNA was extracted from the blood cell samples with the Qiagen DNeasy Blood Extraction Kit. Library preparation used the immunoSEQ multiplex PCR assay. For the multiplex PCR, a mixture combining 60 forward primers for TCR Vbeta segments and 13 reverse primers for TCR Jbeta segments was used. The CDR3 region of rearranged TCR beta genes was amplified from genomic DNA with a multiplex PCR assay. Amplified TCR beta libraries were sequenced as 87-base-pair reads on the Illumina HiSeq System. The published analysis was carried out like this. A later analysis tallied roughly 76 million unique TCR beta chains across the 666 repertoires, and some 12 million of those chains were shared by two or more donors. Raw reads were error-corrected and collapsed into unique sequences by a nearest-neighbor algorithm in which closely related sequences were merged to remove PCR and sequencing errors. To assign V, D and J gene segments, CDR3 sequences were aligned to IMGT reference sequences. Each retained sequence needed at least a six-nucleotide match to both a V gene segment and a J gene segment. Rearrangements were called productive when the CDR3 lacked stop codons and stayed in frame with V and J; all others were non-productive. Following IMGT convention, CDR3 was defined as the stretch from the second conserved V-encoded cysteine to the conserved J-encoded phenylalanine. In an earlier analysis of approximately 500 of the donors, sequences lacking an unambiguous match to a single V gene segment were excluded. In an earlier analysis of several hundred of the donors, V segments were called functional above 56.7% productive rearrangements and were called segregating when the between-donor standard deviation exceeded 5%. To diagnose cytomegalovirus status from the catalog of TCR beta chain sequences, a statistical classification framework was built. In a later analysis, V and J genes were assigned by comparing TCR nucleotide sequences against IMGT/GENE-DB human TR gene sequences. In a later analysis, CDR3 sequences and most-parsimonious VDJ recombination scenarios were assigned using the TCRdist pipeline. In a later analysis, every TCR beta chain was defined by the combination of its CDR3 amino acid sequence and its V-gene family, and reads without a unique V-gene family were dropped. A later analysis removed 592 highly shared, low-generation-probability nucleotide sequences to deal with suspected cross-contamination and a sequencing artifact. For each public chain, a later analysis derived a clonal expansion index from normalized ranks of inferred template counts within each repertoire. A later analysis computed generation probabilities with a VDJ recombination model fitted to out-of-frame rearrangements, and checked the results against IGoR. Hypergeometric tests were used in a later analysis to score TCR-TCR, TCR-HLA and TCR-CMV co-occurrence, with a repertoire-size bias correction applied to the TCR pairs. A later analysis estimated false discovery rates by permuting HLA or CMV assignments 20 times. In a later analysis, co-occurring TCRs were grouped with DBSCAN, and TCRdist sequence similarity was added when clustering was performed within HLA-allele-positive subsets. Repertoires with fewer than 30,000 or more than 120,000 public chains, plus five repertoires with anomalous nucleotide sharing, were excluded from co-occurrence clustering. TCRdb's version of the immuneACCESS table is confined to in-frame rearrangements and falls short of the full clone set. An unresolved V gene accounts for under half of the shortfall where checked; the remainder is of unknown origin. V, J and clone size are taken as reported in that table, and D and trimming were inferred from the DNA itself. This sample gives under 200,000 clones in total; around 80% of them show up just once. Approximately 4.1% of the sample is in the top ten clones.

The junction shows trimming of 3 bases on V and 6 bases on J, plus 17 bases between the germline ends. The CDR1 and CDR2 encoded by the germline V gene (reference sequence) are LNHDA and SQIVND. The cysteine opens and the phenylalanine closes a CDR3 of 16 amino acids. Only the CDR3 DNA is retained, 48 bases long and in frame from the first base. The sequencing input was PBMCs. The clonotype originates from a woman between 50 and 59 years old in good health and CMV-seropositive. The chain is assembled from TRBV19 and TRBJ1-4; the best D guess is TRBD1, with 5 bases matching. The DNA sequence reads TGTGCCAGTAGTATCAGGGTGGTGGAGTTGGATGAAAAACTGTTTTTT. Its coded protein is CASSIRVVELDEKLFF.